This T cell receptor beta chain was sequenced in a study of chemoradiotherapy in HPV16-positive cancers. The data were produced by immunoSEQ multiplex PCR, yet TCRdb's version contains in-frame clones alone and is incomplete. The sample consists of 53,000 or so clones, around nine tenths of them appearing once. Comment on this clone: Other nucleotide sequences in the sample specify the same CDR3.

CDR1 is LNHDA, CDR2 SQIVND, per germline (reference sequence). The CDR3 totals 15 residues. V lost 3 bases and J 5 bases, leaving 13 bases between the germline ends. The clonotype comes from a human donor with HPV-associated anogenital cancer. The chain combines TRBV19 with TRBJ2-2; D remains unclear. The input for sequencing was blood, taken from a patient who underwent chemoradiotherapy. The CDR3, as DNA: TGTGCCAGTAGTATCGTTCAGGATGTGACCGGGGAGCTGTTTTTT. Protein sequence: CASSIVQDVTGELFF.